The rows below give T cell receptor beta chains drawn from one sample of a study of human T cells and chemical hapten exposure. TCRdb used MiXCR to reprocess the RACE reads, holding one entry per CDR3 protein. Of about 270,000 distinct CDR3 sequences listed, 7.5% to 9% were seen once; the top ten hold less than 1.5%. Sequencing used whole blood, obtained in connection with sensitization to the hapten diphenylcyclopropenone (DPC). The receptors stem from a man younger than 30 with alopecia areata. Some clones in this sample may be carry-over from other donors' samples. CDR3s include the opening cysteine and the closing phenylalanine or tryptophan. The D gene is left open where the match is weak. Only part of the rows carry a size: once, few, many, or a class if the clone is expanded.

abundance	v_gene	j_gene	d_gene	CDR3aa	CDR3nt
NA	TRBV10-3	TRBJ2-1	NA	CAISADSGDEQFF	TGTGCCATCAGTGCGGATTCTGGGGATGAGCAGTTCTTC
many	TRBV4-3	TRBJ2-2	NA	CASSRVRQGGGTNTGELFF	TGCGCCAGCAGCCGGGTGAGGCAGGGCGGCGGTACGAACACCGGGGAGCTGTTTTTT
many	TRBV5-5	TRBJ1-1	TRBD1	CASSSYRGRETEAFF	TGTGCCAGCAGCTCCTACAGGGGGCGGGAGACTGAAGCTTTCTTT
NA	TRBV9	TRBJ1-6	TRBD1	CASSAEDREYNSPLHF	TGTGCCAGCAGCGCAGAAGACAGGGAATATAATTCACCCCTCCACTTT
many	TRBV7-9	TRBJ1-2	NA	CASSLEGGYTF	TGTGCCAGCAGCTTAGAGGGAGGCTACACCTTC
many	TRBV29-1	TRBJ2-2	TRBD1	CSVRRDRDTGELFF	TGCAGCGTCCGCCGGGACAGGGATACCGGGGAGCTGTTTTTT
NA	TRBV7-2	TRBJ1-5	TRBD1	CASSFFQGVGNQPQHF	TGTGCCAGCAGCTTCTTCCAGGGGGTCGGCAATCAGCCCCAGCATTTT
few	TRBV7-2	TRBJ2-1	NA	CASSLGSNNEQFF	TGTGCCAGCAGCTTGGGTAGCAACAATGAGCAGTTCTTC
few	TRBV29-1	TRBJ2-5	NA	CSVEGTTGRGSRETQYF	TGCAGCGTTGAGGGGACGACAGGCCGGGGGAGCCGAGAGACCCAGTACTTC
many	TRBV4-2	TRBJ1-6	NA	CASSQDRMFEENYNSPLHF	TGTGCCAGCAGCCAAGATAGGATGTTCGAGGAGAACTATAATTCACCCCTCCACTTT
NA	TRBV4-3	TRBJ2-3	TRBD2	CASSPIAGNTQYF	TGCGCCAGCAGCCCAATAGCGGGGAATACGCAGTATTTT
NA	TRBV6-2/TRBV6-3	TRBJ1-5	NA	CASSIGTASNQPQHF	TGTGCCAGCAGTATCGGGACTGCAAGCAATCAGCCCCAGCATTTT
NA	TRBV25-1	TRBJ2-5	NA	CASSDRLVTQYF	TGTGCCAGCAGTGATCGTCTGGTGACCCAGTACTTC
few	TRBV5-1	TRBJ1-1	TRBD1	CASSFAGDRNEAFF	TGCGCCAGCAGCTTTGCCGGGGACAGAAATGAAGCTTTCTTT
NA	TRBV12-3/TRBV12-4	TRBJ1-5	NA	CASSFGGVRNQPQHF	TGTGCCAGCAGTTTTGGGGGAGTCCGCAATCAGCCCCAGCATTTT
NA	TRBV6-5	TRBJ2-3	NA	CASSYSERGTDTQYF	TGTGCCAGCAGTTACTCGGAAAGGGGCACAGATACGCAGTATTTT
many	TRBV20-1	TRBJ1-5	NA	CSARAGVYQPQHF	TGCAGTGCTAGAGCAGGGGTCTATCAGCCCCAGCATTTT
NA	TRBV18	TRBJ2-1	TRBD1	CASSLSTGTYNEQFF	TGTGCCAGCTCACTATCGACAGGGACCTACAATGAGCAGTTCTTC
NA	TRBV18	TRBJ2-7	NA	CASSPPPEGDEQYF	TGTGCCAGCTCACCACCTCCTGAAGGGGACGAGCAGTACTTC
NA	TRBV7-9	TRBJ1-1	NA	CASSFGVEAFF	TGTGCCAGCAGCTTTGGGGTTGAAGCTTTCTTT
many	TRBV20-1	TRBJ1-3	NA	CSASGGGRNTIYF	TGCAGTGCTAGTGGGGGGGGAAGAAACACCATATATTTT
few	TRBV5-6	TRBJ1-5	NA	CASSYRTDYSNQPQHF	TGTGCCAGCAGCTACCGGACAGATTATAGCAATCAGCCCCAGCATTTT
many	TRBV6-2/TRBV6-3	TRBJ2-3	TRBD1	CASSPDRGVFSTDTQYF	TGTGCCAGCAGCCCGGACAGGGGGGTTTTCTCCACAGATACGCAGTATTTT
NA	TRBV18	TRBJ2-7	NA	CASSPPGQEQYF	TGTGCCAGCTCACCACCGGGTCAGGAGCAGTACTTC
few	TRBV5-1	TRBJ2-3	NA	CASSLPADSVDTQYF	TGCGCCAGCAGCTTGCCGGCGGATTCGGTAGATACGCAGTATTTT
NA	TRBV28	TRBJ2-7	NA	CASNKLGGYEQYF	TGTGCCAGCAATAAACTGGGGGGCTACGAGCAGTACTTC
few	TRBV2	TRBJ1-2	NA	CASRSRVGVSDGYTF	TGTGCCAGCAGAAGCAGGGTTGGCGTCTCGGATGGCTACACCTTC
many	TRBV4-3	TRBJ1-4	NA	CASSQIGQVFGEKLFF	TGCGCCAGCAGCCAAATCGGGCAGGTCTTCGGTGAAAAACTGTTTTTT
few	TRBV5-1	TRBJ1-1	NA	CASTMELDTEAFF	TGCGCCAGCACGATGGAGTTGGACACTGAAGCTTTCTTT
many	TRBV12-3/TRBV12-4	TRBJ1-5	NA	CASSLHSTSNQPQHF	TGTGCCAGCAGTTTACACTCAACTAGCAATCAGCCCCAGCATTTT
NA	TRBV6-1	TRBJ2-4	NA	CASSAPDKVPRGIQYF	TGTGCCAGCAGTGCCCCGGACAAGGTCCCTAGAGGGATTCAGTACTTC
NA	TRBV9	TRBJ1-6	NA	CASSALQGAYNSPLHF	TGTGCCAGCAGCGCCCTACAGGGTGCCTATAATTCACCCCTCCACTTT
few	TRBV7-9	TRBJ2-5	NA	CASSRMDGLQETQYF	TGTGCCAGCAGCCGCATGGACGGTTTACAAGAGACCCAGTACTTC
few	TRBV7-9	TRBJ2-1	NA	CASTFWGASYNEQFF	TGTGCCAGCACCTTTTGGGGGGCTAGCTACAATGAGCAGTTCTTC
many	TRBV4-1	TRBJ1-2	NA	CASSQETQNGYTF	TGCGCCAGCAGCCAAGAGACACAGAATGGCTACACCTTC
few	TRBV12-3/TRBV12-4	TRBJ1-6	NA	CASSFPLVDSPLHF	TGTGCCAGCAGTTTCCCATTGGTGGATTCACCCCTCCACTTT
many	TRBV7-9	TRBJ2-7	NA	CASSLASQTYEQYF	TGTGCCAGCAGCTTAGCGAGTCAGACCTACGAGCAGTACTTC
few	TRBV28	TRBJ2-1	TRBD2	CASSPGVSGGEKYNEQFF	TGTGCCAGCAGTCCCGGGGTTAGCGGGGGGGAGAAGTACAATGAGCAGTTCTTC
few	TRBV7-9	TRBJ1-1	NA	CASSLETRGAEAFF	TGTGCCAGCAGCTTAGAAACCCGGGGGGCTGAAGCTTTCTTT
NA	TRBV28	TRBJ2-7	NA	CASSPPSVEQYF	TGTGCCAGCAGTCCGCCCTCCGTAGAGCAGTACTTC
NA	TRBV12-5	TRBJ2-3	NA	CASGSAGLSTDTQYF	TGTGCTAGTGGTTCCGCGGGACTTAGCACAGATACGCAGTATTTT
NA	TRBV10-3	TRBJ1-1	NA	CAISESGWGSTEAFF	TGTGCCATCAGTGAGTCGGGTTGGGGCAGCACTGAAGCTTTCTTT
few	TRBV10-3	TRBJ2-1	TRBD2	CAINSFASGVNEQFF	TGTGCCATCAACAGCTTTGCTAGCGGGGTGAATGAGCAGTTCTTC
NA	TRBV29-1	TRBJ2-7	NA	CSVEDGQLHEQYF	TGCAGCGTTGAAGATGGACAGCTCCACGAGCAGTACTTC
NA	TRBV11-2	TRBJ2-3	NA	CASSRQVTTDTQYF	TGTGCCAGCAGTCGACAGGTTACAACAGATACGCAGTATTTT
NA	TRBV4-1	TRBJ1-5	NA	CASSHYRNQPQHF	TGCGCCAGCAGCCATTACAGAAATCAGCCCCAGCATTTT
NA	TRBV14	TRBJ2-2	NA	CASSLWTANTGELFF	TGTGCCAGCAGCCTATGGACAGCGAACACCGGGGAGCTGTTTTTT
NA	TRBV4-3	TRBJ2-7	TRBD1	CASSQGRQGTYEQYF	TGCGCCAGCAGCCAGGGGAGACAGGGTACCTACGAGCAGTACTTC
NA	TRBV7-9	TRBJ2-6	NA	CASSLLQASGANVLTF	TGTGCCAGCAGCCTACTACAGGCCTCTGGGGCCAACGTCCTGACTTTC
few	TRBV5-1	TRBJ1-4	NA	CASSPGYATNEKLFF	TGCGCCAGCAGCCCCGGTTATGCAACTAATGAAAAACTGTTTTTT
NA	TRBV12-3/TRBV12-4	TRBJ1-5	NA	CASSFGDDQPQHF	TGTGCCAGCAGTTTCGGGGATGATCAGCCCCAGCATTTT
many	TRBV3-1	TRBJ1-6	NA	CASSQVVQGRSPLHF	TGTGCCAGCAGCCAAGTCGTCCAGGGGCGCTCACCCCTCCACTTT
few	TRBV15	TRBJ2-1	NA	CATAVGAQPPYNEQFF	TGTGCCACCGCCGTGGGGGCTCAACCACCATACAATGAGCAGTTCTTC
few	TRBV4-1	TRBJ2-7	NA	CASSQVVRGRIPYEQYF	TGCGCCAGCAGCCAAGTTGTAAGGGGCAGGATACCCTACGAGCAGTACTTC
few	TRBV6-5	TRBJ2-1	NA	CASSYQGLDEQFF	TGTGCCAGCAGTTATCAGGGTTTGGATGAGCAGTTCTTC
many	TRBV6-2/TRBV6-3	TRBJ2-1	NA	CASSHTEGYNEQFF	TGTGCCAGCAGCCACACCGAGGGGTACAATGAGCAGTTCTTC
NA	TRBV28	TRBJ2-7	NA	CASSPPVTGVSYEQYF	TGTGCCAGCAGTCCCCCCGTGACAGGTGTATCCTACGAGCAGTACTTC
NA	TRBV4-1	TRBJ1-5	NA	CASSQGAGGQPQHF	TGCGCCAGCAGCCAAGGAGCGGGGGGACAGCCCCAGCATTTT
NA	TRBV20-1	TRBJ2-7	NA	CSACQRNSYEQYF	TGCAGTGCATGTCAGCGGAACTCCTACGAGCAGTACTTC